This TCR beta chain was sequenced in a study of blood T cell repertoires in COVID-19. The CDR3 consists of 11 residues. Germline assignment: CDR1 KGHDR and CDR2 SFDVKD. The V end lost 7 bases, the J end lost 6 bases, and 7 bases lay between the germline ends. The count of this clone is one. Produced via immunoSEQ multiplex PCR; TCRdb's table is partial and in-frame only. The data contain 350,000 to 450,000 clones, approximately 81% of them singletons. The source material was peripheral blood. The rearrangement joins TRBV24-1 to TRBJ2-3; D may be TRBD1 (6 bases). The sequence was obtained from a young woman with acute or convalescent COVID-19. As DNA, the CDR3 is TGTGCCACCAGCCAGGGGGATACGCAGTATTTT. Its protein product is CATSQGDTQYF.